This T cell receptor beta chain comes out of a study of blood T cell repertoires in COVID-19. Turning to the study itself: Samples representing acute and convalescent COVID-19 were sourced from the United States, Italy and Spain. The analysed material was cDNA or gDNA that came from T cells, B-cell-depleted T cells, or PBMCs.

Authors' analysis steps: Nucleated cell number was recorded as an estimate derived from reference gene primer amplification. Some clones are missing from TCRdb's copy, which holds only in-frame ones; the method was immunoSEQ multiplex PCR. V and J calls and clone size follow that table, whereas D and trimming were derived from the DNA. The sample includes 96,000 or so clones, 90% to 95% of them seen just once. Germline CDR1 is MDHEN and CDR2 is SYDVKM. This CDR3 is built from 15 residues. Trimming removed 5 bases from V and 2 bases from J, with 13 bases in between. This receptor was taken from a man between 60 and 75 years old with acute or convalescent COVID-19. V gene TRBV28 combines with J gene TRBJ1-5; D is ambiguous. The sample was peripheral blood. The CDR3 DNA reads TGTGCCAGCAGTGCCGCCACAGTGGGCAATCAGCCCCAGCATTTT. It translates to CASSAATVGNQPQHF.